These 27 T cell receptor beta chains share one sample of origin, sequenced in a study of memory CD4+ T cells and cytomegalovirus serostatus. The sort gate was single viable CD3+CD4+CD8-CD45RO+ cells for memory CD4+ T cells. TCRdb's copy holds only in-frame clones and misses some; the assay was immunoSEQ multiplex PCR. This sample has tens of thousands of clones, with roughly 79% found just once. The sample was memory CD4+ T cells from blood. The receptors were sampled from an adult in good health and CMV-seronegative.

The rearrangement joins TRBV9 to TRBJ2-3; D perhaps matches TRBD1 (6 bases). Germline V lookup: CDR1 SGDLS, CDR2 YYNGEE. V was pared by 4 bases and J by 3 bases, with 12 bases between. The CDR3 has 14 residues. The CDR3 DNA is TGTGCCAGCAGCCCCCGGACAGTAACAGATACGCAGTATTTT. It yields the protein CASSPRTVTDTQYF.

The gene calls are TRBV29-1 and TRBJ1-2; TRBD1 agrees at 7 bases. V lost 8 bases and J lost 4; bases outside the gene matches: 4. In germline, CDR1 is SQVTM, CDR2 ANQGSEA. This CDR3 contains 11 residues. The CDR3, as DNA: TGCAGCACTGGGGACAGCTATGGCTACACCTTC. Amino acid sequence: CSTGDSYGYTF. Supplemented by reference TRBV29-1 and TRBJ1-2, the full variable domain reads SAVISQKPSRDICQRGTSLTIQCQVDSQVTMMFWYRQQPGQSLTLIATANQGSEATYESGFVIDKFPISRPNLTFSTLTVSNMSPEDSSIYLCSTGDSYGYTFGSGTRLTVV.

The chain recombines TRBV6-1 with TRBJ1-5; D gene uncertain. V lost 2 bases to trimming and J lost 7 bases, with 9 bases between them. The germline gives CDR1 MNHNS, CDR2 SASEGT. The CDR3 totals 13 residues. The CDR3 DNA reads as TGTGCCAGCAGTGAAACGCCTTTGCAGCCCCAGCATTTT. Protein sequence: CASSETPLQPQHF.

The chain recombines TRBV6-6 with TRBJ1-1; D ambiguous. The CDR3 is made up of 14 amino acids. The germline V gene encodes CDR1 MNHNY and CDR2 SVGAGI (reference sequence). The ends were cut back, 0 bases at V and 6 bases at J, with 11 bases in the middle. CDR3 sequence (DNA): TGTGCCAGCAGTTACTCGACGGCCTTACCTGAAGCTTTCTTT. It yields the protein CASSYSTALPEAFF.

The CDR3 DNA sequence: TGTGCCAGCAGCTTAGACAGGGACACTGAAGCTTTCTTT. Protein: CASSLDRDTEAFF. V usage is TRBV7-9 and J usage is TRBJ1-1; tentatively, D is TRBD1 (6 bases). The V gene's germline CDR1 is SEHNR and CDR2 FQNEAQ (reference sequence). This CDR3 is 13 amino acids long. Trimming cost V 1 base and J 3 bases, with 6 bases left between them.

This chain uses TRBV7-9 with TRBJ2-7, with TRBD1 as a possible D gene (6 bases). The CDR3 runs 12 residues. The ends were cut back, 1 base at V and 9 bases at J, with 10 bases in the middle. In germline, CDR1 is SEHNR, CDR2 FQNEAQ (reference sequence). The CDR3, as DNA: TGTGCCAGCAGCTTAGGGGACATTAGGCAGTACTTC. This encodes CASSLGDIRQYF.

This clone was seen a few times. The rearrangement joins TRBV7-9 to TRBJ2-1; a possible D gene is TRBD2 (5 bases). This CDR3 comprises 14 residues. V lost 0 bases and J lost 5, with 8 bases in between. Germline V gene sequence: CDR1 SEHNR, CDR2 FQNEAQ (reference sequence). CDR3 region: CASSLASGNNEQFF. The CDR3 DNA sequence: TGTGCCAGCAGCTTAGCGTCGGGGAACAATGAGCAGTTCTTC.

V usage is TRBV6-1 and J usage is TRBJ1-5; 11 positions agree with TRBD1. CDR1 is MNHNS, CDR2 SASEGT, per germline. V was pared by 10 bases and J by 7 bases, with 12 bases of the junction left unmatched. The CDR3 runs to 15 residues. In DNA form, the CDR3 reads TGTGCCATCAAGCAGCCCGGGACAGGGGGGCAGCCCCAGCATTTT. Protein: CAIKQPGTGGQPQHF.

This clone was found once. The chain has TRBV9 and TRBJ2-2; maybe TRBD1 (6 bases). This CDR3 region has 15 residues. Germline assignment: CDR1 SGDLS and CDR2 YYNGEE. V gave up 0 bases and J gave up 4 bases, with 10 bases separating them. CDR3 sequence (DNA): TGTGCCAGCAGCGTAGCTACAGGGACCACCGGGGAGCTGTTTTTT. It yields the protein CASSVATGTTGELFF.

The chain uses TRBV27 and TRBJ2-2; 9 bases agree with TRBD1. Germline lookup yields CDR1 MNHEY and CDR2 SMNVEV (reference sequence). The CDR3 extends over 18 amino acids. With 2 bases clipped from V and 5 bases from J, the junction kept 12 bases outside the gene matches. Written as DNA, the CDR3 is TGTGCCAGCAGTTTAAGACCACGGACAGGGGTCGGAACCGGGGAGCTGTTTTTT. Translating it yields CASSLRPRTGVGTGELFF.

This CDR3 reads CASSLGVTTYEQYF. The DNA of the CDR3 is TGCGCCAGCAGCTTAGGAGTTACAACCTACGAGCAGTACTTC. The J gene is TRBJ2-7, the V gene TRBV5-1; D not resolved. Germline V gene sequence: CDR1 SGHRS, CDR2 YFSETQ. The CDR3 totals 14 residues. V gave up 2 bases and J gave up 2 bases, with 11 bases separating them.

CDR3 nucleotides: TGCGCCAGCAGTTTGAGCCATAAGAATCAGCCCCAGCATTTT. Amino acid sequence: CASSLSHKNQPQHF. The chain combines TRBV4-3 with TRBJ1-5; unclear D gene. Trimming left V 6 bases short and J 4 bases short, with 13 bases between. This CDR3 contains 14 residues. Germline CDR1 is LGHNA and CDR2 is YSLEER.

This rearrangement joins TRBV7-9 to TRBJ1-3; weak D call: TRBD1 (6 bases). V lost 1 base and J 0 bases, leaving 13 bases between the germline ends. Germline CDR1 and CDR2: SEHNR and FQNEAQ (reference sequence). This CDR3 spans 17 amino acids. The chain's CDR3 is CASSLVSRGASGNTIYF. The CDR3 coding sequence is TGTGCCAGCAGCTTAGTCTCTAGGGGGGCCTCTGGAAACACCATATATTTT.

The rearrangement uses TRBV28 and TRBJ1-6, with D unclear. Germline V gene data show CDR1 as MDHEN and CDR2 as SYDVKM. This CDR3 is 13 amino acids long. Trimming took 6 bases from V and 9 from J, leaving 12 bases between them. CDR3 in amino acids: CASRAGSPSPLHF. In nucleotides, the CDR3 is TGTGCCAGCAGAGCCGGGTCTCCTTCACCCCTCCACTTT. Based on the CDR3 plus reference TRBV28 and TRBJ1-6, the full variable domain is DVKVTQSSRYLVKRTGEKVFLECVQDMDHENMFWYRQDPGLGLRLIYFSYDVKMKEKGDIPEGYSVSREKKERFSLILESASTNQTSMYLCASRAGSPSPLHFGNGTRLTVT.

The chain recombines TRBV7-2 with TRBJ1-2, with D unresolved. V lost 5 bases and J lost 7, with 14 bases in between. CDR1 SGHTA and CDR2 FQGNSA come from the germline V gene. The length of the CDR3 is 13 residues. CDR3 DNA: TGTGCCAGCAGCCCACGCTCGGCGAGTGGCTACACCTTC. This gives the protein CASSPRSASGYTF. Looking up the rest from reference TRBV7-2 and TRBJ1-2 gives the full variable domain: GAGVSQSPSNKVTEKGKDVELRCDPISGHTALYWYRQSLGQGLEFLIYFQGNSAPDKSGLPSDRFSAERTGGSVSTLTIQRTQQEDSAVYLCASSPRSASGYTFGSGTRLTVV.

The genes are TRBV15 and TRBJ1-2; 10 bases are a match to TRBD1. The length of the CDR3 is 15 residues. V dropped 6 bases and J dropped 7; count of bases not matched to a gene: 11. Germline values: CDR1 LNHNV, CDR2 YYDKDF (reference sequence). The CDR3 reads CATRPRDRGFVGYTF. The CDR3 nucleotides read TGTGCCACCAGACCCCGGGACAGGGGTTTTGTTGGCTACACCTTC.

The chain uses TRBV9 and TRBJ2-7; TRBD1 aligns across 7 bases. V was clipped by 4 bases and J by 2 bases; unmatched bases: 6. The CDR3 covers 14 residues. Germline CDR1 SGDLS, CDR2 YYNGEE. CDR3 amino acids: CASSPRQGTYEQYF. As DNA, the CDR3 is TGTGCCAGCAGCCCCCGACAGGGAACCTACGAGCAGTACTTC.

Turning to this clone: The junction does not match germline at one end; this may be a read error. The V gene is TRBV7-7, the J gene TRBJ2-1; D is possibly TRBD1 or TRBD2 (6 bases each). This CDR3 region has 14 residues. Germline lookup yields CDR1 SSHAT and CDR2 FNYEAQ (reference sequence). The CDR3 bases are TGTGCTAGCAGCGTCTTAGGGGGGAGCAATGAGCAGTTCTTC. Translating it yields CASSVLGGSNEQFF.

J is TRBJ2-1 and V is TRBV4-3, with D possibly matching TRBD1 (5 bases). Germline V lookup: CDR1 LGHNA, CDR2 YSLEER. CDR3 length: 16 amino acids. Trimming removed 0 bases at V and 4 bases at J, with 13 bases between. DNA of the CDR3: TGCGCCAGCAGCCAAGAGGGGCAGCAGGTTTACAATGAGCAGTTCTTC. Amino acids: CASSQEGQQVYNEQFF.

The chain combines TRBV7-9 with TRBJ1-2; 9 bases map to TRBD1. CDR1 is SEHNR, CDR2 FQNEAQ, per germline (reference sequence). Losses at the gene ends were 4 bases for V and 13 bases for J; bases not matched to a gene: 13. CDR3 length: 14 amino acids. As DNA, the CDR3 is TGTGCCAGCAGCTCTACAGGGGGCCAACCCCGTCCCACCTTC. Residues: CASSSTGGQPRPTF. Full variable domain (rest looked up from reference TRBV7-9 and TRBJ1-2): DTGVSQNPRHKITKRGQNVTFRCDPISEHNRLYWYRQTLGQGPEFLTYFQNEAQLEKSRLLSDRFSAERPKGSFSTLEIQRTEQGDSAMYLCASSSTGGQPRPTFGSGTRLTVV.

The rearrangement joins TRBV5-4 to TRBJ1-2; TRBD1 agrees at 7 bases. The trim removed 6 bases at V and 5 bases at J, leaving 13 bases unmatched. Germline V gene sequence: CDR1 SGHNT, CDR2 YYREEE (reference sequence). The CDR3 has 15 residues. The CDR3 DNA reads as TGTGCCAGCAAGCCCGGGACAGAGGGCTTATATGGCTACACCTTC. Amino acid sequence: CASKPGTEGLYGYTF.

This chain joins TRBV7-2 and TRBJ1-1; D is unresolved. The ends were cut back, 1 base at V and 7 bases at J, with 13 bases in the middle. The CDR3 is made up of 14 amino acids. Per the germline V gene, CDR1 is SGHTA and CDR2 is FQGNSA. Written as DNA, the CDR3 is TGTGCCAGCAGCTTAGGTCTTACAGCGATTGAAGCTTTCTTT. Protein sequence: CASSLGLTAIEAFF.

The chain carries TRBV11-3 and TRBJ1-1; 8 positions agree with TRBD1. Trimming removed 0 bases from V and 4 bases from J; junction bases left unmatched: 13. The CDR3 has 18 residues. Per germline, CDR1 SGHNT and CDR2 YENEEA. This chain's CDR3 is CASSLEDREPPPCTEAFF. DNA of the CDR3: TGTGCCAGCAGCTTAGAGGACAGGGAACCCCCCCCGTGCACTGAAGCTTTCTTT.

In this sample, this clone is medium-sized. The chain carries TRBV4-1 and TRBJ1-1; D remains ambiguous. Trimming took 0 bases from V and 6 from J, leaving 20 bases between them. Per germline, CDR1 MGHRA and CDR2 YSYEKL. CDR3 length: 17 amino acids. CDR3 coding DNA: TGCGCCAGCAGCCAAGATAATTGGAACAGCCGAACTTCTGAAGCTTTCTTT. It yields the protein CASSQDNWNSRTSEAFF.

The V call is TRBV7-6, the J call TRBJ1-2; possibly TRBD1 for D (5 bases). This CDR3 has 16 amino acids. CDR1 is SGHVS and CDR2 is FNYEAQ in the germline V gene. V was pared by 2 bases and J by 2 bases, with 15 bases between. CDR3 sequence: CASSLRGAGSNYGYTF. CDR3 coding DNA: TGTGCCAGCAGCTTAAGGGGAGCAGGGTCAAACTATGGCTACACCTTC.

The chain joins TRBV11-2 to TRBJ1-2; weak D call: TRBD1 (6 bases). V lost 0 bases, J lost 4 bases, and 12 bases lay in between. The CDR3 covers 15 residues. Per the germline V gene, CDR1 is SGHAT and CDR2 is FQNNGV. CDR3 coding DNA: TGTGCCAGCAGCTTAGAGTCAGGACAGAGCTATGGCTACACCTTC. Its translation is CASSLESGQSYGYTF.

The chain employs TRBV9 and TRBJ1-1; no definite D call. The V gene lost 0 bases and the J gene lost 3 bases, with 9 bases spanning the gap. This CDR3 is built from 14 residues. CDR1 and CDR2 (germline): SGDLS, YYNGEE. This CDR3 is CASSVVRGDTEAFF. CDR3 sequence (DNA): TGTGCCAGCAGCGTAGTTCGGGGTGACACTGAAGCTTTCTTT.